This record concerns one T cell receptor (beta chain) sequence. Under the authors' procedure: For nucleated cells, counts were estimated from reference gene primer amplification. Some clones are missing from TCRdb's copy, which holds only in-frame ones; the method was immunoSEQ multiplex PCR. That table is the source of V, J and clone size, and D and trimming were worked out from the DNA. The sample has roughly 270,000 clones, roughly 88% seen once. CDR3 length: 15 residues. CDR1 and CDR2 (germline): SNHLY, FYNNEI. V gave up 6 bases and J gave up 5 bases, with 16 bases separating them. This sample stems from a study of blood T cell repertoires in COVID-19. Whole-study context: Spain, Italy and the United States supplied samples that represented acute and convalescent COVID-19.

This rearrangement joins TRBV2 to TRBJ1-4, with D maybe TRBD1 (6 bases). The source is a young man with active or convalescent COVID-19. Sequencing was performed on peripheral blood. DNA for the CDR3: TGTGCCAGCAGCTCTGACAGGCCGGCAAATGAAAAACTGTTTTTT. Residues: CASSSDRPANEKLFF.